This T cell receptor beta chain was recovered during a study of blood T cell repertoires in COVID-19. Study summary: Samples of COVID-19 (acute and convalescent) were obtained from the United States, Italy and Spain. T cells, B-cell-depleted T cells, or PBMCs supplied cDNA or gDNA.

V lost 0 bases and J 7 bases, leaving 11 bases between the germline ends. The CDR3 sequence is 15 residues long. Germline-derived CDR1 and CDR2 are SGDLS and YYNGEE. Original methodology: Amplification with reference gene primers provided the estimates of nucleated cell counts. Profiling relied on immunoSEQ multiplex PCR, and the TCRdb table lists in-frame clones only, not all of them. V and J calls and clone size follow that table, whereas D and trimming were derived from the DNA. The sample carries 150,000 or so clones, approximately 91% recorded once. The sequenced sample consisted of peripheral blood. V is TRBV9 and J is TRBJ1-6; possibly TRBD1 for D (5 bases). The origin of this receptor is a man between 18 and 29 years old with acute or convalescent COVID-19. CDR3: CASSVDIGGNSPLHF. The CDR3, as DNA: TGTGCCAGCAGCGTAGATATCGGGGGAAATTCACCCCTCCACTTT. The whole variable domain, filled in from reference TRBV9 and TRBJ1-6, reads DSGVTQTPKHLITATGQRVTLRCSPRSGDLSVYWYQQSLDQGLQFLIQYYNGEERAKGNILERFSAQQFPDLHSELNLSSLELGDSALYFCASSVDIGGNSPLHFGNGTRLTVT.